The rows below give T cell receptor beta chains drawn from one sample of a study of CD8+ T cells in alopecia areata. Here immunoSEQ multiplex PCR was the method, and the copy in TCRdb shows in-frame clones only, minus some. The table records over 110,000 clones, approximately 51% of them present only once. The input for sequencing was CD4+ T cells sorted from blood, taken at week 0. Receptors originate from a human donor with alopecia areata. CDR3s include the opening cysteine and the closing phenylalanine or tryptophan. D genes are given only for firm matches. Rows give clone size only sometimes, using once, few, many, or a class for an expanded clone.

V	size	J	D	DNA	CDR3
TRBV30	NA	TRBJ2-1	TRBD1	TGTGCCTGGGGCACAGGGGGCAGGGGAAATGAGCAGTTCTTC	CAWGTGGRGNEQFF
TRBV29-1	NA	TRBJ2-1	TRBD2	TGCAGCACTAGGGGGACTAGCTATTACAATGAGCAGTTCTTC	CSTRGTSYYNEQFF
TRBV29-1	NA	TRBJ2-5	TRBD2	TGCAGCGTTGAGGGACTAGCGGGAGGAGAGACCCAGTACTTC	CSVEGLAGGETQYF
TRBV30	once	TRBJ2-3	TRBD1	TGTGCCTCGGACAGGGTGTCAGATACGCAGTATTTT	CASDRVSDTQYF
TRBV18	NA	TRBJ2-1	NA	TGTGCCAGCCAGAGCGCCAATGAGCAGTTCTTC	CASQSANEQFF
TRBV7-3	few	TRBJ2-3	NA	TGTGCCAGCAGCTCCAACCGGGGCACGCAGTATTTT	CASSSNRGTQYF
TRBV15	few	TRBJ2-5	TRBD2	TGTGCCACCCAACTCCGGGGAGGGCAAGAGACCCAGTACTTC	CATQLRGGQETQYF
TRBV30	NA	TRBJ2-7	NA	TGTGCCTGGTTAACCGGCCAGGGGAAAAACTACTTC	CAWLTGQGKNYF
TRBV7-3	NA	TRBJ2-5	NA	TGTGCCAGCAGCTCGCTACCCCCTCCGGGAGAGACCCAGTACTTC	CASSSLPPPGETQYF
TRBV4-2	few	TRBJ2-7	TRBD2	TGTGCCAGCAGCCACCAGGACGGGCTAGCGGGGGGTGAGCAGTACTTC	CASSHQDGLAGGEQYF
TRBV29-1	few	TRBJ2-2	NA	TGCAGCGTTGTGGGAGCCGGGGAGCTGTTTTTT	CSVVGAGELFF
TRBV29-1	NA	TRBJ2-5	NA	TGCAGCGTTGAAGGTGGGGACCAAGAGACCCAGTACTTC	CSVEGGDQETQYF
TRBV7-9	NA	TRBJ2-2	NA	TGTGCCAGCACTCGGACATCTAACACCGGGGAGCTGTTTTTT	CASTRTSNTGELFF
TRBV30	NA	TRBJ1-1	NA	TGTGCCTGGAAGGGCGAACTTGAAGCTTTCTTT	CAWKGELEAFF
TRBV7-9	once	TRBJ1-1	NA	TGTGCCAGCAGCTCAAATGAGGTCATCATGAACACTGAAGCTTTCTTT	CASSSNEVIMNTEAFF
TRBV9	few	TRBJ2-1	NA	TGTGCCAGCAGCGTCGTAGATGAGCAGTTCTTC	CASSVVDEQFF
TRBV29-1	NA	TRBJ2-7	NA	TGCAGCGTTACGACTTGGGGACTGGCCTACGAGCAGTACTTC	CSVTTWGLAYEQYF
TRBV29-1	NA	TRBJ2-1	NA	TGCAGCGCGGGCCCGTCGGGCAATGAGCAGTTCTTC	CSAGPSGNEQFF
TRBV27	NA	TRBJ2-1	TRBD1	TGTGCCAGCAGTTTTCAGGGGGCGGAACATTATGAGCAGTTCTTC	CASSFQGAEHYEQFF
TRBV5-1	NA	TRBJ2-5	NA	TGCGCCAGCAGCTTCGGAAACCGCCAAGAGACCCAGTACTTC	CASSFGNRQETQYF
TRBV6-5	few	TRBJ1-2	TRBD1	TGTGCCAGCAGTTACTTACCGGGACAGGGGACCGGCTACACCTTC	CASSYLPGQGTGYTF
TRBV7-9	NA	TRBJ2-5	NA	TGTGCCAGCAGCAGGAGCAGGCAAGAGACCCAGTACTTC	CASSRSRQETQYF
TRBV9	once	TRBJ2-1	NA	TGTGCCAGCAGCCCACTCGGTAGCGGCTACAATGAGCAGTTCTTC	CASSPLGSGYNEQFF
TRBV25-1	NA	TRBJ1-1	NA	TGTGCCAGCAGTGATAAGGGGGGGACCTACACTGAAGCTTTCTTT	CASSDKGGTYTEAFF
TRBV7-9	NA	TRBJ1-3	NA	TGTGCCAGCAGCCGGACGGTCTCTGGAAACACCATATATTTT	CASSRTVSGNTIYF
TRBV29-1	NA	TRBJ2-7	TRBD1	TGCAGCGTTGTCGGACAGGGGCTTTACGAGCAGTACTTC	CSVVGQGLYEQYF
TRBV29-1	NA	TRBJ2-3	TRBD1	TGCAGCGTTGAGGGCCAGGGGGTGGATACGCAGTATTTT	CSVEGQGVDTQYF
TRBV4-1	NA	TRBJ2-7	TRBD2	TGCGCCAGCAGCTACCCCCCGGGGCTAGCGGGATCAGGCTACGAGCAGTACTTC	CASSYPPGLAGSGYEQYF
TRBV6-1	few	TRBJ1-1	NA	TGTGCCAGCAGGGCCAGGGGAGTATCCACTGAAGCTTTCTTT	CASRARGVSTEAFF
TRBV5-1	few	TRBJ2-5	NA	TGCGCCAGCAGCTTCGGCAGACAAGAGACCCAGTACTTC	CASSFGRQETQYF
TRBV10-3	NA	TRBJ2-7	TRBD2	TGTGCCTCCCAGGGAAGCGGGGACTCCTACGAGCAGTACTTC	CASQGSGDSYEQYF
TRBV30	NA	TRBJ2-1	TRBD2	TGTGCCTGGAGTCCGGGACTAGCGGGAGGGGGTGAGCAGTTCTTC	CAWSPGLAGGGEQFF
TRBV19	NA	TRBJ2-1	NA	TGTGCCAGTAGTGCCCAGGGGTACAATGAGCAGTTCTTC	CASSAQGYNEQFF
TRBV30	few	TRBJ1-2	NA	TGTGCCTGGAGTGCCACCGGTATCGGCTACACCTTC	CAWSATGIGYTF
TRBV15	NA	TRBJ1-1	NA	TGTGCCACCAGTAGGAACCAGGGAATTGAAGCTTTCTTT	CATSRNQGIEAFF
TRBV6-6	once	TRBJ1-2	NA	TGTGCCAGCAGTCAACCTGGGGGGACCTATGGCTACACCTTC	CASSQPGGTYGYTF
TRBV7-3	NA	TRBJ2-7	TRBD2	TGTGCCAGCACCATTGACGAGCGGGAGCGCTCCTACGAGCAGTACTTC	CASTIDERERSYEQYF
TRBV30	NA	TRBJ2-2	NA	TGTGCCTGGAGTGTCGGCGGAGGTAACACCGGGGAGCTGTTTTTT	CAWSVGGGNTGELFF
TRBV30	NA	TRBJ2-1	TRBD2	TGTGCCTGGAGCCAAGCGGGAGGGTTTTACAATGAGCAGTTCTTC	CAWSQAGGFYNEQFF
TRBV25-1	NA	TRBJ2-5	TRBD1	TGTGCCACCCGAACGGACGGACAGGGGACCCAGTACTTC	CATRTDGQGTQYF
TRBV2	NA	TRBJ2-5	TRBD1	TGTGCCAGCAGTGAATCGGTAACAGGGGTCTGGGAGACCCAGTACTTC	CASSESVTGVWETQYF
TRBV7-9	few	TRBJ2-1	NA	TGTGCCAGCAGCCCCCCCCGGGCTAGCGCCTACTACAATGAGCAGTTCTTC	CASSPPRASAYYNEQFF
TRBV19	few	TRBJ1-4	NA	TGTGCCAGCAAAAGCCAGGACATCCCGGGTGAAAAACTGTTTTTT	CASKSQDIPGEKLFF
TRBV30	few	TRBJ1-4	TRBD1	TGTGCCGGGACCTTAAGGGACAGTAATGAAAAACTGTTTTTT	CAGTLRDSNEKLFF
TRBV30	NA	TRBJ2-7	TRBD2	TGTGCCTGGAGTGTGAGCGGGGACGAGCAGTACTTC	CAWSVSGDEQYF